This note documents a single TCR beta chain sequence. This specimen belongs to a study of blood T cell repertoires in COVID-19. How the authors handled the data: Amplifying reference gene primers gave estimates of nucleated cell counts. Generated by immunoSEQ multiplex PCR, the TCRdb table keeps only in-frame clones and is missing some. V and J calls and clone size are those listed in that table; D and trimming were worked out from the DNA. Of 200,000 to 250,000 clones listed, around 84% are singletons. Losses at the gene ends were 0 bases for V and 6 bases for J; bases not matched to a gene: 6. The germline gives CDR1 SGHRS, CDR2 YFSETQ. This CDR3 is 15 amino acids long.

The receptor was isolated from a human donor in a cohort sampled during active COVID-19. This chain connects TRBV5-1 to TRBJ2-3; 8 positions match TRBD2. The sample comprised peripheral blood. In DNA form, the CDR3 reads TGCGCCAGCAGCTTGGTTTTTAGCGGGAAGGATACGCAGTATTTT. Protein: CASSLVFSGKDTQYF.